This T cell receptor beta chain was captured in a study of beta chain features in type 1 diabetes. As concerns this clone: Its cognate antigen is unknown.

Trimming took 0 bases from V and 0 from J, leaving 7 bases between them. Germline CDR1 reads SGHRS; CDR2 reads YFSETQ. The CDR3 is made up of 15 amino acids. Isolated RNA was reverse transcribed in full, so expressed TCRB transcripts were sequenced. This table comes from immunoSEQ multiplex PCR, and its TCRdb copy is limited to in-frame clones, with some not included. Of under 200,000 clones listed, 10% were seen once; the top ten hold approximately 0.5%. Whole-study results and caveats: Type 1 diabetes patients showed fewer insertions and more deletions at VDJ junctions. When Type 1 diabetes patients were examined, their TCRB CDR3s proved moderately but significantly shorter in all four CD4+ subsets.

Sequencing was performed on central memory CD4+ T cells from blood. The chain combines TRBV5-1 with TRBJ2-1, with D maybe TRBD1 (6 bases). This receptor was obtained from a man younger than 45 with type 1 diabetes. The CDR3: CASSLEGHSYNEQFF. The CDR3 coding sequence is TGCGCCAGCAGCTTGGAGGGACACTCCTACAATGAGCAGTTCTTC.